These 3 T cell receptor beta chains were sequenced from one sample in a study of blood T cell repertoires in COVID-19 (dated by TCRdb to the early 2020s). The receptor library was made with the immunoSEQ multiplex PCR assay. In TCRdb, the immuneACCESS table is reduced to in-frame sequences with V and J assigned. These tables do not hold every clone; where another copy was compared, an unresolved V gene accounts for under half, and the others remain unexplained. This sample holds 30,000 to 40,000 clones; roughly 77% were observed only once. About 40% of the sample lies in the top ten. Sequenced material: peripheral blood. The receptor source for this set is an elderly man with active or convalescent COVID-19.

The chain is built from TRBV5-1 and TRBJ2-2; tentative D call: TRBD2 (5 bases). CDR1 is SGHRS, CDR2 YFSETQ, per germline. This CDR3 is built from 16 residues. V lost 4 bases, J lost 0 bases, and 13 bases lay in between. The CDR3 DNA follows: TGCGCCAGCAGCCGAGTCGATAGCGCGAACACCGGGGAGCTGTTTTTT. Its protein product is CASSRVDSANTGELFF.

The CDR3: CASGLTGDYNSPLHF. The DNA for the CDR3 is TGTGCCAGCGGCCTCACAGGGGACTATAATTCACCCCTCCACTTT. The rearrangement links TRBV6-5 to TRBJ1-6, with 7 bases aligning to TRBD1. The V and J ends lost 8 bases and 3 bases, in that order; junction bases with no gene match: 7. Germline loops: CDR1 MNHEY, CDR2 SVGAGI. The CDR3 contains 15 residues.

This chain connects TRBV5-1 to TRBJ2-1; maybe TRBD2 (5 bases). V was clipped by 0 bases and J by 1 base, with 8 bases between them. The V gene's germline CDR1 is SGHRS and CDR2 YFSETQ. CDR3 size: 15 residues. The DNA for the CDR3 is TGCGCCAGCAGCTTGGGTCTAGCATCCTACAATGAGCAGTTCTTC. Translated: CASSLGLASYNEQFF.